These 9 T cell receptor beta chains share one sample of origin, sequenced in a study of shared clonotypes between healthy human individuals. The protocol was immunoSEQ multiplex PCR, while the TCRdb copy is restricted to in-frame clones and leaves out a portion. The data hold around 1,000,000 clones, with around three quarters observed a single time. The sample consisted of memory CD4+ T cells from PBMCs. Subset given: CD45RA-negative fraction. These receptors were taken from a man aged 18 to 35 in good health. Some clones in this sample may be carry-over from other donors' samples.

In this sample, this clone turned up a few times. V gene TRBV10-3 combines with J gene TRBJ1-6; D may be TRBD1 (5 bases). Germline loops: CDR1 ENHRY, CDR2 SYGVKD. CDR3 length: 15 residues. V lost 4 bases to trimming and J lost 5 bases, with 12 bases between them. The CDR3 region has the DNA TGTGCCATCAGTGGGCAAGGGGCGGATAATTCACCCCTCCACTTT. Its protein product is CAISGQGADNSPLHF.

Note on this clone: Other DNA sequences in this specimen translate into the identical CDR3. The chain recombines TRBV5-1 with TRBJ1-5; the D gene is possibly TRBD1 (5 bases). Trimming cost V 1 base and J 1 base, with 9 bases left between them. The germline V gene encodes CDR1 SGHRS and CDR2 YFSETQ. The CDR3 is made up of 15 amino acids. For the CDR3, the DNA is TGCGCCAGCAGCTTGACAGGAGAAAGCAATCAGCCCCAGCATTTT. As protein: CASSLTGESNQPQHF.

Regarding this clone: A much larger clone lies one base from this, so it may be a read error. Other DNA sequences of this sample code for an identical CDR3. The CDR3 is CASSTNSGRGNGELFF. DNA of the CDR3: TGTGCCAGCAGTACCAATAGCGGGAGAGGGAACGGGGAGCTGTTTTTC. The genes are TRBV27 and TRBJ2-2, with 9 bases aligning to TRBD2. Germline V lookup: CDR1 MNHEY, CDR2 SMNVEV (reference sequence). CDR3 size: 16 residues.

V gene TRBV5-1 combines with J gene TRBJ2-7; 9 bases are shared with TRBD2. Germline assignment: CDR1 SGHRS and CDR2 YFSETQ. The CDR3 is made up of 16 amino acids. Unmatched junction bases numbered 11, after V lost 1 base and J lost 6 bases. CDR3 sequence reads: CASSLMGGRAFFEQYF. The CDR3 DNA follows: TGCGCCAGCAGCTTGATGGGCGGGAGGGCCTTTTTCGAGCAGTACTTC.

The J gene is TRBJ1-4, the V gene TRBV28; no clear D gene. This CDR3 has 15 residues. The germline V gene encodes CDR1 MDHEN and CDR2 SYDVKM. V was clipped by 3 bases and J by 8 bases, with 16 bases between them. In DNA, the CDR3 is TGTGCCAGCAGTTTGGTTGGGAGGGTATGGGAAAAACTGTTTTTT. It translates to CASSLVGRVWEKLFF.

Notes on this clone: This may be a read error, as it is one base from a much larger clone. The sample contains more than one DNA sequence encoding this CDR3. The CDR3 reads CSATGQGGHEQYF. CDR3 sequence (DNA): TGCAGCGCGACGGGACAGGGAGGGCACGAGCAATACTTC. The chain couples TRBV29-1 to TRBJ2-7; 9 positions match TRBD1. Germline CDR1 reads SQVTM; CDR2 reads ANQGSEA. This CDR3 comprises 13 residues.

The chain employs TRBV4-3 and TRBJ2-5, with 8 bases matching TRBD2. TRBJ2-7 explains the end of the DNA better; the J call may be wrong. CDR1 and CDR2 (germline): LGHNA, YSLEER. The CDR3 sequence is 19 residues long. The CDR3: CASSQGVIWREEPSYEQYF. CDR3 bases: TGCGCCAGCAGCCAAGGGGTTATTTGGCGGGAGGAACCCTCCTACGAGCAGTACTTC.

Remarks on this clone: Other DNA sequences in the same sample also yield this CDR3. The J gene is TRBJ2-5, the V gene TRBV2, with a possible D match to TRBD1 (7 bases). V was trimmed by 6 bases and J by 4 bases, leaving 9 bases between them. Looked up from germline, CDR1 is SNHLY and CDR2 is FYNNEI. There are 12 residues in the CDR3. CDR3 nucleotide sequence: TGTGCCAGCAGCCAGGGGGGAGAGACCCAGTACTTC. Translated: CASSQGGETQYF.

The chain carries TRBV15 and TRBJ2-2; TRBD1 matches 9 bases. J gave up 4 bases and V 6 bases, and 6 bases lay outside the gene matches. This CDR3 is built from 15 residues. Germline CDR1 and CDR2: LNHNV and YYDKDF (reference sequence). CDR3 nucleotide sequence: TGTGCCACCAGGGCCGGGACAGGGAGCACCGGGGAGCTGTTTTTT. Translation gives CATRAGTGSTGELFF.